The 30 T cell receptor beta chains in this list originate from one sample, sequenced in a study of shared clonotypes between healthy human individuals. The assay was immunoSEQ multiplex PCR, and TCRdb's table has in-frame clones only and misses some. The sample shows about a million clones, around 75% of them seen only once. The material sequenced was memory CD4+ T cells sorted from blood. Subset given: CD45RA-negative fraction. These receptor sequences come from a man younger than 35 in good health.

The chain couples TRBV5-1 to TRBJ2-4; D is undetermined. This CDR3 has 12 residues. V was trimmed by 3 bases and J by 3 bases, leaving 4 bases between them. The V gene's germline CDR1 is SGHRS and CDR2 YFSETQ. DNA for the CDR3: TGCGCCAGCAGCTCGGGCAAAAACATTCAGTACTTC. It translates to CASSSGKNIQYF.

This clone was counted only a few times. The gene calls are TRBV7-2 and TRBJ1-6, with TRBD1 matching over 10 bases. V shed 5 bases and J 0 bases; nucleotides not matched to a gene: 4. CDR1 and CDR2 (germline): SGHTA, FQGNSA. This CDR3 has 17 residues. The CDR3 protein is CASSPGQGSSYNSPLHF. The CDR3 nucleotides read TGTGCCAGCAGCCCGGGACAGGGGAGCTCCTATAATTCACCCCTCCACTTT.

This clone was observed a single time. The V call is TRBV30, the J call TRBJ2-7, with D possibly matching TRBD2 (6 bases). This CDR3 has 11 residues. CDR1 and CDR2 (germline): GTSNPN, SVGIG (reference sequence). With 5 bases removed from V and 6 bases from J, the gap between germline ends came to 11 bases. DNA for the CDR3: TGTGCCTGGGGGGACGGGGGCGAGCAGTACTTC. Translated, it gives CAWGDGGEQYF. Based on the CDR3 plus reference TRBV30 and TRBJ2-7, the full variable domain is SQTIHQWPATLVQPVGSPLSLECTVEGTSNPNLYWYRQAAGRGLQLLFYSVGIGQISSEVPQNLSASRPQDRQFILSSKKLLLSDSGFYLCAWGDGGEQYFGPGTRLTVT.

The chain carries TRBV11-3 and TRBJ2-7, with D possibly being TRBD1 (6 bases). The CDR3 is 14 residues long. Between the trimmed V and J ends, which lost 4 bases and 3 bases, there was a span of 13 bases. Germline values: CDR1 SGHNT, CDR2 YENEEA. In DNA, the CDR3 is TGTGCCAGCAGCTCCCGGGACATCTACTACGAGCAGTACTTC. It is translated as CASSSRDIYYEQYF.

In this sample, this clone turned up once. The V call is TRBV5-1, the J call TRBJ1-1; TRBD1 matches at 9 bases. CDR1 is SGHRS and CDR2 is YFSETQ in the germline V gene. The CDR3 runs 16 residues. The ends lost 4 bases at V and 0 bases at J; junction bases unmatched: 7. CDR3 loop: CASSRGGTGMNTEAFF. In nucleotides, the CDR3 is TGCGCCAGCAGCCGGGGTGGGACAGGGATGAACACTGAAGCTTTCTTT.

The chain links TRBV28 to TRBJ2-3; 10 bases are shared with TRBD2. V shed 4 bases and J 0 bases; nucleotides not matched to a gene: 4. Germline loops: CDR1 MDHEN, CDR2 SYDVKM. This CDR3 region has 16 residues. CDR3 sequence reads: CASSSASGGSTDTQYF. CDR3 nucleotide sequence: TGTGCCAGCAGTTCCGCTAGCGGGGGTAGCACAGATACGCAGTATTTT.

The chain employs TRBV5-1 and TRBJ2-5; D is possibly TRBD1 or TRBD2 (6 bases each). The CDR3 covers 15 residues. The V and J ends lost 5 bases and 5 bases respectively, with 19 bases between them. The germline gives CDR1 SGHRS, CDR2 YFSETQ. CDR3 region: CASRSQGGIGETQYF. DNA for the CDR3: TGCGCCAGCAGATCCCAAGGGGGGATCGGGGAGACCCAGTACTTC.

V is TRBV5-4 and J is TRBJ2-7, with D possibly matching TRBD2 (5 bases). This CDR3 is 12 amino acids long. Germline V gene lookup returns CDR1 SGHNT and CDR2 YYREEE (reference sequence). The V end lost 0 bases, the J end lost 5 bases, and 6 bases lay between the germline ends. The CDR3 reads CASSLDGNEQYF. The CDR3, as DNA: TGTGCCAGCAGCTTGGACGGGAACGAGCAGTACTTC.

The count of this clone is one. The chain carries TRBV30 and TRBJ1-1; possibly TRBD1 for D (6 bases). Trimming left V 1 base short and J 7 bases short, with 10 bases between. This CDR3 spans 12 amino acids. Germline V gives CDR1 GTSNPN, CDR2 SVGIG (reference sequence). The CDR3 DNA is TGTGCCTGGAGTGAGACAGGACGTGAAGCTTTCTTT. Translated, it gives CAWSETGREAFF.

This chain uses TRBV29-1 with TRBJ1-2; TRBD1 agrees at 10 bases. The length of the CDR3 is 15 residues. Losses at the gene ends were 0 bases for V and 4 bases for J; bases not matched to a gene: 5. The germline CDR1 and CDR2 sequences are SQVTM and ANQGSEA. The CDR3 DNA sequence: TGCAGCGTTGAAGATCGCGGGACAGGGGCCTATGGCTACACCTTC. Its translation: CSVEDRGTGAYGYTF.

This clone occurred a few times. The chain couples TRBV6-5 to TRBJ2-7; 8 nucleotides line up with TRBD1. V lost 6 bases, J lost 3 bases, and 7 bases stayed unmatched. Germline V CDR1 and CDR2: MNHEY, SVGAGI. The CDR3 spans 14 residues. CDR3 coding DNA: TGTGCCAGCAGCAGACAGGGGTCGATCTACGAGCAGTACTTC. As protein: CASSRQGSIYEQYF.

This chain joins TRBV5-4 and TRBJ1-3; D may be TRBD1 (6 bases). Per germline, CDR1 SGHNT and CDR2 YYREEE (reference sequence). V dropped 5 bases and J dropped 1 base, with 10 bases sitting between them. This CDR3 has 14 residues. The CDR3 sequence is CASRPTGSGNTIYF. The CDR3, as DNA: TGTGCCAGCAGACCCACAGGGTCTGGAAACACCATATATTTT.

The table lists this clone with a few counts. CDR3 sequence (DNA): TGTGCCAGCTTGGAGTCAGCTAACACTGAAGCTTTCTTT. Translated, it gives CASLESANTEAFF. The V and J genes are TRBV25-1 and TRBJ1-1, with D hard to call. The V gene lost 8 bases and the J gene lost 2 bases, with 12 bases spanning the gap. Germline CDR1 reads MGHDK; CDR2 reads SYGVNS. The CDR3 has 13 amino acids. Looking up the rest from reference TRBV25-1 and TRBJ1-1 gives the full variable domain: EADIYQTPRYLVIGTGKKITLECSQTMGHDKMYWYQQDPGMELHLIHYSYGVNSTEKGDLSSESTVSRIRTEHFPLTLESARPSHTSQYLCASLESANTEAFFGQGTRLTVV.

This chain links TRBV6-6 with TRBJ1-4; 8 nucleotides agree with TRBD1. Germline V gene lookup returns CDR1 MNHNY and CDR2 SVGAGI (reference sequence). The CDR3 runs 13 residues. Trimming at V came to 9 bases and at J to 7 bases, leaving 7 bases not matched to a gene. The CDR3 DNA follows: TGTGCCAGTGACAGGGGCCGAGGTGAAAAACTGTTTTTT. Its translation is CASDRGRGEKLFF.

CDR3 DNA sequence: TGTGTTGGACAGGTGTACGAGCAGTACTTC. Its protein is CVGQVYEQYF. The V gene is TRBV7-7, the J gene TRBJ2-7; 7 bases line up with TRBD1. CDR1 and CDR2 (germline): SSHAT, FNYEAQ (reference sequence). The CDR3 sequence is 10 residues long. The entire variable domain, with the rest obtained from reference TRBV7-7 and TRBJ2-7, is as follows: GAGVSQSPRYKVTKRGQDVTLRCDPISSHATLYWYQQALGQGPEFLTYFNYEAQPDKSGLPSDRFSAERPEGSISTLTIQRTEQRDSAMYRCVGQVYEQYFGPGTRLTVT.

The CDR3 DNA reads TGCGCCAGCAGCCCCGGACAGGGAAAATACTACGAGCAGTACTTC. As protein: CASSPGQGKYYEQYF. V gene TRBV4-1 combines with J gene TRBJ2-7; 8 bases are a match to TRBD1. With 4 bases clipped from V and 3 bases from J, the junction kept 8 bases outside the gene matches. Germline assignment: CDR1 MGHRA and CDR2 YSYEKL. The CDR3 extends over 15 amino acids.

The CDR3 bases are TGTGCCAGCTCTACAGGGAAGCGTGCCTACAATGAGCAGTTCTTC. This gives the protein CASSTGKRAYNEQFF. The chain carries TRBV6-6 and TRBJ2-1, with D maybe TRBD1 (6 bases). Trimming took 8 bases from V and 2 from J, leaving 16 bases between them. The CDR3 consists of 15 residues. Germline values: CDR1 MNHNY, CDR2 SVGAGI (reference sequence).

V gene TRBV10-3 combines with J gene TRBJ2-3, with a weak D call TRBD1 (6 bases). The V end was cut by 5 bases, the J end by 0 bases, with 9 bases between. This CDR3 is 14 amino acids long. CDR1 and CDR2 from the germline V gene are ENHRY and SYGVKD. CDR3 protein: CAISQGSSTDTQYF. In DNA form, the CDR3 reads TGTGCCATCAGTCAGGGGTCTAGCACAGATACGCAGTATTTT.

The chain uses TRBV20-1 and TRBJ2-5, with a possible D match to TRBD2 (6 bases). The germline V gene encodes CDR1 DFQATT and CDR2 SNEGSKA (reference sequence). The CDR3 loop spans 10 amino acids. With 0 bases removed from V and 14 bases from J, the gap between germline ends came to 10 bases. For the CDR3, the DNA is TGCAGTGCTAGAGATGTACTAGCCTACTTC. Protein: CSARDVLAYF.

This clone was seen only a few times. V and J are TRBV9 and TRBJ1-3; 8 bases align to TRBD1. CDR3 length: 16 residues. J was trimmed by 0 bases and V by 4 bases; bases with no gene match: 6. The germline gives CDR1 SGDLS, CDR2 YYNGEE. Here the CDR3 DNA reads TGTGCCAGCAGCCAGGGACAGGAGAGCTCTGGAAACACCATATATTTT. Its translation is CASSQGQESSGNTIYF.

This clone was counted a few times. The chain carries TRBV9 and TRBJ1-2; D unresolved. CDR3 length: 13 amino acids. V shed 0 bases and J shed 8 bases, with 11 bases lying between them. In germline, CDR1 is SGDLS, CDR2 YYNGEE. The CDR3 region is CASSVEGLQGYTF. CDR3 sequence (DNA): TGTGCCAGCAGCGTAGAAGGGCTTCAGGGCTACACCTTC.

The CDR3 DNA is TGTGCCAGCAGTTTATTGGGGCCAACTAATGAAAAACTGTTTTTT. It translates to CASSLLGPTNEKLFF. The rearrangement uses TRBV28 and TRBJ1-4; a possible D gene is TRBD1 (5 bases). Germline V lookup: CDR1 MDHEN, CDR2 SYDVKM. The CDR3 contains 15 residues. Trimming left V 1 base short and J 0 bases short, with 6 bases between.

V usage is TRBV5-1 and J usage is TRBJ2-1; a weak D match, TRBD2 (5 bases). Germline assignment: CDR1 SGHRS and CDR2 YFSETQ. The CDR3 sequence is 14 residues long. V was cut by 4 bases and J by 8 bases, with 16 bases left in between. In DNA form, the CDR3 reads TGCGCCAGCAGCCCCCCGGGGATGGAGGATGAGCAGTTCTTC. It codes for CASSPPGMEDEQFF. Filled out from reference TRBV5-1 and TRBJ2-1, the complete variable domain reads KAGVTQTPRYLIKTRGQQVTLSCSPISGHRSVSWYQQTPGQGLQFLFEYFSETQRNKGNFPGRFSGRQFSNSRSEMNVSTLELGDSALYLCASSPPGMEDEQFFGPGTRLTVL.

The CDR3 bases are TGTGCCAGCAGACCTTATGCCGGCCTAGCGGGAATCGAGCAGTACTTC. Its protein is CASRPYAGLAGIEQYF. The chain uses TRBV11-2 and TRBJ2-7; TRBD2 agrees at 9 bases. The junction had 15 bases not matched to a gene; V was cut back by 6 bases and J by 6 bases. Germline V lookup: CDR1 SGHAT, CDR2 FQNNGV. The CDR3 contains 16 residues.

This clone turned up a few times. V is TRBV7-2 and J is TRBJ2-2; no clear D gene. The CDR3 has 16 residues. The germline V and J ends were trimmed by 5 bases and 2 bases, with 15 bases remaining between them. Germline CDR1 reads SGHTA; CDR2 reads FQGNSA. The chain's CDR3 is CASSIQPLINTGELFF. DNA of the CDR3: TGTGCCAGCAGCATCCAACCGTTAATTAACACCGGGGAGCTGTTTTTT.

CDR3 coding DNA: TGTGCCAGCAGCTTTAGGCAGGAGGACAATCAGCCCCAGCATTTT. Translating gives CASSFRQEDNQPQHF. This chain joins TRBV7-4 and TRBJ1-5; D is unclear. V lost 3 bases and J 3 bases, leaving 12 bases between the germline ends. The CDR3 covers 15 residues. Germline V gives CDR1 SGHVT, CDR2 SQSDAQ.

The rearrangement joins TRBV19 to TRBJ1-5; 8 bases match TRBD1. The CDR3 is 15 residues long. V shed 5 bases and J 2 bases; nucleotides not matched to a gene: 5. CDR1 LNHDA and CDR2 SQIVND come from the germline V gene (reference sequence). As DNA, the CDR3 is TGTGCCAGTAGTCCCTCGGGACAGGGCAATCAGCCCCAGCATTTT. Protein: CASSPSGQGNQPQHF.

The chain recombines TRBV1 with TRBJ1-2; the D segment call TRBD1 is taken from the table without a DNA check. TRBV1 is deemed a pseudogene. The CDR3 contains 15 residues. For the CDR3, the DNA is TGCACCAGCAGCCAAGAAGAAGGGGGCAAGGATGGCTACACCTTC. It codes for CTSSQEEGGKDGYTF.

This clone was seen only a few times. This chain connects TRBV5-4 to TRBJ1-6, with no clear D. The CDR3 covers 14 residues. CDR1 and CDR2 (germline): SGHNT, YYREEE (reference sequence). The V and J ends lost 4 bases and 5 bases respectively, with 10 bases between them. This CDR3 reads CASSPGWDNSPLHF. The DNA for the CDR3 is TGTGCCAGCAGCCCCGGCTGGGATAATTCACCCCTCCACTTT.

The table lists this clone with a count of one. The chain uses TRBV5-4 and TRBJ2-1; D gene unclear. The CDR3 has 13 residues. Germline V gene lookup returns CDR1 SGHNT and CDR2 YYREEE (reference sequence). With 0 bases removed from V and 9 bases from J, the gap between germline ends came to 10 bases. The CDR3 protein is CASSLAISGEQFF. For the CDR3, the DNA is TGTGCCAGCAGCTTGGCTATCAGTGGTGAGCAGTTCTTC.